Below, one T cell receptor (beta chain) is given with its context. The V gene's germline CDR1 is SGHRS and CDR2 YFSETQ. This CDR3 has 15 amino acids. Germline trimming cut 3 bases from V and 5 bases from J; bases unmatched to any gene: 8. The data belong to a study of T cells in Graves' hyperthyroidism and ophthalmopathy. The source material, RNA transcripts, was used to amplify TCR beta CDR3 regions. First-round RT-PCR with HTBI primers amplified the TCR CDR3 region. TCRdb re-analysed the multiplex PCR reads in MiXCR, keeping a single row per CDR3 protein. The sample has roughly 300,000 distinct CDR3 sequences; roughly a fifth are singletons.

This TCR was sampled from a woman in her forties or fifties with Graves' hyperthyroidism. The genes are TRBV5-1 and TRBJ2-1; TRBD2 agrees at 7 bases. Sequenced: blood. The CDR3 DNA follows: TGCGCCAGCAGCTCGTCGGGACTAACGAACAATGAGCAGTTCTTC. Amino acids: CASSSSGLTNNEQFF. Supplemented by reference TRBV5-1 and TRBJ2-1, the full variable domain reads KAGVTQTPRYLIKTRGQQVTLSCSPISGHRSVSWYQQTPGQGLQFLFEYFSETQRNKGNFPGRFSGRQFSNSRSEMNVSTLELGDSALYLCASSSSGLTNNEQFFGPGTRLTVL.